The clone carrying this TCR beta chain has more than one count but fewer than ten. Its antigen is undetermined. This entry is derived from a study of CD4 T cells in relation to SARS-CoV-2 and coronaviruses. CD4+ T cells from unexposed donors were obtained before the COVID-19 pandemic (2011-2018). CD4+ T cells were isolated from the cells after 10 days of culture. TCRdb's table, derived via immunoSEQ multiplex PCR, lists solely in-frame clones and lacks some. This table holds 15,000 to 20,000 clones, about 70% found once. Trimming shortened V by 1 base and J by 5 bases, and 5 bases separated the two germline ends. This CDR3 contains 12 residues.

This TCR was sampled from a human donor in good health. Sequencing was done on a sample of CD4+ T cells from PBMCs, cultured in vitro. The chain couples TRBV12-3 or TRBV12-4 to TRBJ1-2; D is unclear. The CDR3 region has the DNA TGTGCCAGCAGTTTAGGGCCTTATGGCTACACCTTC. The encoded protein is CASSLGPYGYTF.